One sample yielded the 15 T cell receptor beta chains listed below, sequenced in a study of immune evolution from preneoplasia to lung adenocarcinoma. Measured with immunoSEQ multiplex PCR; TCRdb has only the in-frame clones, and not every one. Among about 7,500 clones listed, about four fifths were seen once. Sequencing was carried out using FFPE invasive lung adenocarcinoma tissue. The receptors were gathered from a person in their 40s with lung adenocarcinoma.

The chain employs TRBV9 and TRBJ2-1; TRBD2 aligns across 8 bases. CDR3 length equals 13 residues. Per germline, CDR1 SGDLS and CDR2 YYNGEE. Trimming removed 7 bases from V and 9 bases from J; junction bases left unmatched: 9. CDR3 in DNA: TGTGCCAGCTCCTGGGGACTAGAGGGTGAGCAGTTCTTC. Its translation: CASSWGLEGEQFF.

There are a few counts of this clone. V and J are TRBV7-9 and TRBJ1-5, with 12 positions matching TRBD1. Germline CDR1 and CDR2: SEHNR and FQNEAQ (reference sequence). V was clipped by 5 bases and J by 2 bases; unmatched bases: 10. The CDR3 consists of 18 residues. As DNA, the CDR3 is TGTGCCAGCAGCCGCGGGACAGGGGGCGATTCTGGCAATCAGCCCCAGCATTTT. Translation: CASSRGTGGDSGNQPQHF.

This rearrangement joins TRBV2 to TRBJ1-5, with D hard to call. Germline V lookup: CDR1 SNHLY, CDR2 FYNNEI. Trimming removed 2 bases at V and 6 bases at J, with 8 bases between. CDR3 size: 13 residues. The CDR3 region is CASSENEGQPQHF. DNA for the CDR3: TGTGCCAGCAGTGAAAACGAGGGTCAGCCCCAGCATTTT.

V usage is TRBV29-1 and J usage is TRBJ2-7, with a weak D call TRBD1 (6 bases). CDR3 length: 12 residues. The V gene lost 5 bases and the J gene lost 3 bases, with 11 bases spanning the gap. CDR1 SQVTM and CDR2 ANQGSEA come from the germline V gene. The DNA for the CDR3 is TGCAGCGTTAGGACAGAGTTCTACGAGCAGTACTTC. Translating it yields CSVRTEFYEQYF.

The V gene is TRBV5-1, the J gene TRBJ1-5; tentative D call: TRBD1 (6 bases). V dropped 1 base and J dropped 0 bases, with 17 bases sitting between them. Germline V lookup: CDR1 SGHRS, CDR2 YFSETQ. CDR3 length equals 18 residues. Written as DNA, the CDR3 is TGCGCCAGCAGCTTGCGGACACCGAGGGGGTATAGCAATCAGCCCCAGCATTTT. It translates to CASSLRTPRGYSNQPQHF.

This chain links TRBV4-3 with TRBJ2-6; the D is unclear. Germline V gene lookup returns CDR1 LGHNA and CDR2 YSLEER. This CDR3 has 15 amino acids. Trimming shortened V by 0 bases and J by 2 bases, and 5 bases separated the two germline ends. CDR3 sequence: CASSQDPTGANVLTF. CDR3 DNA: TGCGCCAGCAGCCAAGATCCCACTGGGGCCAACGTCCTGACTTTC.

Regarding this clone: At one of its ends the junction is not consistent with the germline gene, which may arise from a read error. The CDR3 coding sequence is TGTGCCAGCGGTGAAATAGCGGGAGCAGATACGCAGTATTTT. This translates into CASGEIAGADTQYF. The rearrangement links TRBV6-1 to TRBJ2-3; 9 positions agree with TRBD2. The CDR3 runs 14 residues. Germline CDR1 reads MNHNS; CDR2 reads SASEGT.

This clone has only a few counts. The chain is built from TRBV23-1 and TRBJ1-6; a weak D match, TRBD1 (5 bases). TRBV23-1 is sorted into the ORF group, with uncertain function. This CDR3 contains 18 residues. The V end was cut by 0 bases, the J end by 2 bases, with 14 bases between. CDR3 coding DNA: TGCGCCAGCAGTCAATCTCGGCAGGGAGCCCCCTATAATTCACCCCTCCACTTT. Translated, it gives CASSQSRQGAPYNSPLHF.

The V call is TRBV9, the J call TRBJ1-1; 10 nucleotides align to TRBD1. The CDR3 sequence is 14 residues long. Per germline, CDR1 SGDLS and CDR2 YYNGEE. Germline trimming cut 3 bases from V and 6 bases from J; bases unmatched to any gene: 5. CDR3 sequence (DNA): TGTGCCAGCAGCGAGGGGACAGGGGACCCTGAAGCTTTCTTT. This encodes CASSEGTGDPEAFF.

V gene TRBV9 combines with J gene TRBJ2-7; a possible D gene is TRBD2 (5 bases). The V gene lost 0 bases and the J gene lost 6 bases, with 13 bases spanning the gap. Germline V gene lookup returns CDR1 SGDLS and CDR2 YYNGEE. The CDR3 runs 14 residues. As DNA, the CDR3 is TGTGCCAGCAGCGTAGAGGTCGAGGGCGCCGAGCAGTACTTC. Translated, it gives CASSVEVEGAEQYF.

The chain employs TRBV30 and TRBJ1-1; 7 bases are a match to TRBD1. The ends lost 4 bases at V and 2 bases at J; junction bases unmatched: 1. The CDR3 runs to 12 residues. CDR1 is GTSNPN, CDR2 SVGIG, per germline (reference sequence). In DNA form, the CDR3 reads TGTGCCTGGACAGGGGGTAACACTGAAGCTTTCTTT. This sequence encodes CAWTGGNTEAFF.

The V and J genes are TRBV6-5 and TRBJ2-7; 8 nucleotides agree with TRBD1. Germline CDR1 and CDR2: MNHEY and SVGAGI. The CDR3 totals 11 residues. J lost 4 bases, V lost 10 bases, and 3 bases had no gene match. The CDR3 loop is CATRGPYEQYF. CDR3 in DNA: TGTGCCACCAGGGGGCCATACGAGCAGTACTTC.

The gene calls are TRBV5-1 and TRBJ2-7, with D possibly being TRBD1 or TRBD2 (5 bases each). Trimming removed 5 bases at V and 2 bases at J, with 17 bases between. The germline V gene has CDR1 SGHRS and CDR2 YFSETQ. CDR3 length: 15 amino acids. CDR3 sequence: CASRPGTLNAYEQYF. CDR3 in DNA: TGCGCCAGCAGACCCGGGACCCTAAACGCCTACGAGCAGTACTTC.

V is TRBV28 and J is TRBJ1-5; unclear D gene. Germline V gene sequence: CDR1 MDHEN, CDR2 SYDVKM. The CDR3 length is 16 residues. V was pared by 0 bases and J by 2 bases, with 11 bases between. This CDR3 reads CASSLWLVTGNQPQHF. The CDR3 bases are TGTGCCAGCAGTTTATGGTTGGTGACGGGCAATCAGCCCCAGCATTTT.

The V and J genes are TRBV5-1 and TRBJ1-2; TRBD1 matches at 9 bases. V was clipped by 4 bases and J by 0 bases; unmatched bases: 4. Germline V CDR1 and CDR2: SGHRS, YFSETQ. This CDR3 is built from 15 residues. CDR3 in DNA: TGCGCCAGCAGCCCGTGGACAGGGGCTAACTATGGCTACACCTTC. It specifies CASSPWTGANYGYTF.